This is a list of T cell receptor beta chains from one sample in a study of shared clonotypes between healthy human individuals. Clones were sequenced by immunoSEQ multiplex PCR, and TCRdb holds only the in-frame ones, with some missing. In the table there are a few million clones, approximately 92% of which are singletons. The sample taken for sequencing was naive CD8+ T cells from PBMCs. These receptors came from a young man in good health. Some clones in this sample may be carry-over from other donors' samples. Both conserved end residues are part of each CDR3. The order of the fields is D gene, V gene, J gene, clone size, CDR3 protein, CDR3 DNA. D genes are given only for firm matches. Clone size is shown for a subset of rows, as once, few, many or a class of expanded clone.

>.|TRBV11-2|TRBJ2-5|.
CASSLGPAVGTQYF
TGTGCCAGCAGCTTAGGGCCCGCGGTCGGGACCCAGTACTTC
>.|TRBV27|TRBJ1-1|.
CASSLGGMNTEAFF
TGTGCCAGCAGTTTAGGGGGGATGAACACTGAAGCTTTCTTT
>TRBD2|TRBV5-1|TRBJ2-3|.
CASSLPDPAGADTQYF
TGCGCCAGCAGCTTGCCCGATCCAGCGGGAGCAGATACGCAGTATTTT
>TRBD2|TRBV28|TRBJ2-1|.
CASSLDTTSGSWGRDNEQFF
TGTGCCAGCAGTTTAGATACGACTAGCGGGAGTTGGGGCAGGGACAATGAGCAGTTCTTC
>.|TRBV5-6|TRBJ2-5|.
CASSLAGMVETQYF
TGTGCCAGCAGCTTGGCAGGGATGGTAGAGACCCAGTACTTC
>TRBD1|TRBV5-4|TRBJ1-5|once
CASSAGQFNQPQHF
TGTGCCAGCAGCGCGGGACAGTTCAATCAGCCCCAGCATTTT
>.|TRBV4-3|TRBJ2-2|.
CASSLFALGDRHTGELFF
TGCGCCAGCAGCCTTTTCGCCTTGGGGGACCGTCACACCGGGGAGCTGTTTTTT
>.|TRBV19|TRBJ2-7|.
CASSIGSGVMLYEQYF
TGTGCCAGTAGTATCGGATCTGGGGTAATGCTTTACGAGCAGTACTTC
>.|TRBV30|TRBJ2-1|.
CARRAWDSTYNEQFF
TGTGCCAGAAGAGCCTGGGATAGTACCTACAATGAGCAGTTCTTC
>TRBD1|TRBV5-1|TRBJ1-4|once
CASRVGQGEKLFF
TGCGCCAGCAGAGTCGGACAGGGTGAAAAACTGTTTTTT
>TRBD1|TRBV6-1|TRBJ2-6|.
CASSDRNRDRGSGANVLTF
TGTGCCAGCAGTGACAGGAACCGGGACAGGGGCTCTGGGGCCAACGTCCTGACTTTC